Detailed here is one T cell receptor (beta chain). The cohort comprised adults aged about 18 to 100 years residing in around 25 US areas. Researchers sorted participants into cohorts using their self-reported clinical history. This sample stems from a study of blood T cell repertoires in COVID-19. About the research overall: The United States, Italy and Spain were the sources of the acute and convalescent COVID-19 samples. Nucleic acid was either cDNA or gDNA, and it came from T cells, B-cell-depleted T cells, or PBMCs.

Profiled with immunoSEQ multiplex PCR; TCRdb holds only in-frame clones, not every one. This sample has roughly 130,000 clones, with about 79% found just once. With 0 bases clipped from V and 9 bases from J, the junction kept 1 base outside the gene matches. Germline V lookup: CDR1 KGHSH, CDR2 LQKENI. There are 12 residues in the CDR3. The sample consisted of PBMCs or T cells enriched from blood (not recorded which). The sequence was collected from a man aged 50-59 years who had recovered from COVID-19. This chain connects TRBV18 to TRBJ1-1; TRBD1 agrees at 7 bases. The CDR3 bases are TGTGCCAGCTCACCACCAGGGGGCCAAGCTTTCTTT. This codes for CASSPPGGQAFF.